Listed below are T cell receptor beta chains from one sample, sequenced in a study of identifying expanded T cells in peripheral blood. Assay used: immunoSEQ multiplex PCR; TCRdb lists only in-frame clones, some missing. Among more than 75,000 clones listed, almost 90% were seen once. The sample taken for sequencing was blood. Every receptor here comes from a person between 18 and 75 years old in good health. Both conserved end residues are part of each CDR3. The D gene is left open where the match is weak. Rows may omit the clone size; those that give it use once, few, many or a size class.

v_gene	j_gene	abundance	d_gene	CDR3nt	CDR3aa
TRBV19	TRBJ2-7	NA	TRBD2	TGTGCCAGTAGTAGGGGACTAGCGGACCTCTCCTACGAGCAGTACTTC	CASSRGLADLSYEQYF
TRBV7-2	TRBJ1-2	NA	NA	TGTGCCAGCAGCCGAGACAGTTTCCTCTATGGCTACACCTTC	CASSRDSFLYGYTF
TRBV18	TRBJ2-7	NA	NA	TGTGCCAGCTCACCACCGGGAACCTACGAGCAGTACTTC	CASSPPGTYEQYF
TRBV7-9	TRBJ1-3	NA	NA	TGTGCCAGCAGCTCCCTCGCGGGGGGCACTGGAAACACCATATATTTT	CASSSLAGGTGNTIYF
TRBV28	TRBJ1-3	once	NA	TGTGCCAGCAGATTAAGATCTGGAAACACCATATATTTT	CASRLRSGNTIYF
TRBV28	TRBJ1-5	NA	NA	TGTGCCAGCAGTTTGATTGACAGTAGGGATCAGCCCCAGCATTTT	CASSLIDSRDQPQHF
TRBV6-5	TRBJ2-5	many	NA	TGTGCCAGCAGTTACGTGAGGGGGAGGGGGGAGACCCAGTACTTC	CASSYVRGRGETQYF
TRBV9	TRBJ2-1	NA	NA	TGTGCCAGCAGCGTAGTAGGGTTCAGCTCCTACAATGAGCAGTTCTTC	CASSVVGFSSYNEQFF
TRBV10-3	TRBJ2-2	NA	TRBD2	TGTGCCATCAGGGATTCCGGGACTAGGACGAATGGGGGGGAGCTGTTTTTT	CAIRDSGTRTNGGELFF
TRBV4-1	TRBJ1-4	NA	NA	TGCGCCAGCAGCTCCCGCCGGGCGCGGAGGGATGAAAAACTGTTTTTT	CASSSRRARRDEKLFF
TRBV7-9	TRBJ2-1	NA	NA	TGTGCCAGCAGCTTAGTGGGGTGGGAGCAGTTCTTC	CASSLVGWEQFF
TRBV10-2	TRBJ1-4	NA	NA	TGCGCCAGTCAAAGGAACGAAAAACTGTTTTTT	CASQRNEKLFF
TRBV4-1	TRBJ1-5	NA	TRBD1	TGCGCCAGCAGCCAAACTGCGTCAGGGGGCGATCAGCCCCAGCATTTT	CASSQTASGGDQPQHF
TRBV7-3	TRBJ2-1	NA	NA	TGTGCCAGCAGCTCAGGGGGAGGGGATGAGCAGTTCTTC	CASSSGGGDEQFF
TRBV7-9	TRBJ1-1	once	NA	TGTGCCAGCAGCTTAGTGGACGGGAACACTGAAGCTTTCTTT	CASSLVDGNTEAFF
TRBV5-1	TRBJ2-7	NA	TRBD1	TGCGCCAGCAGCTCCGAGACAGGGGCCTACGAGCAGTACTTC	CASSSETGAYEQYF
TRBV5-8	TRBJ2-1	NA	TRBD2	TGTGCCAGCAGCTTGGTTAGCGGGGCCGCCTCCTACAATGAGCAGTTCTTC	CASSLVSGAASYNEQFF
TRBV12-2	TRBJ2-1	NA	NA	TGTGCAAGTCGCTTAGGAGAAAAACCTAATGAGCAGTTCTTC	CASRLGEKPNEQFF